A single sample is the source of the 29 T cell receptor beta chains below, sequenced in a study of blood T cell repertoires in COVID-19. The table came from immunoSEQ multiplex PCR; TCRdb's copy has only in-frame clones and leaves some out. The sample gives 250,000 or so clones, roughly 87% of which show up once; about 0.8% is in the top ten. Sample: peripheral blood. Receptors were obtained from a woman in her 30s with acute or convalescent COVID-19.

The V gene is TRBV6-4, the J gene TRBJ2-2, with D perhaps TRBD2 (5 bases). CDR1 is MRHNA and CDR2 is SNTAGT in the germline V gene. V gave up 6 bases and J gave up 3 bases, with 11 bases separating them. The CDR3 runs to 14 residues. This chain's CDR3 is CASRPDSHTGELFF. The CDR3 region has the DNA TGTGCCAGCAGGCCGGACTCCCACACCGGGGAGCTGTTTTTT.

CDR3 in amino acids: CASSYPWTSGRANEQYF. As DNA, the CDR3 is TGTGCCAGCAGTTACCCCTGGACTAGCGGGAGGGCGAACGAGCAGTACTTC. V usage is TRBV6-2 or TRBV6-3 and J usage is TRBJ2-7; 15 nucleotides align to TRBD2. Germline trimming cut 2 bases from V and 5 bases from J; bases unmatched to any gene: 7. The CDR3 consists of 17 residues. Germline-derived CDR1 and CDR2 are MNHEY and SVGEGT.

The chain links TRBV6-5 to TRBJ1-1; no definite D call. Deletions cut 7 bases from V and 2 bases from J, with 8 bases between. CDR1 is MNHEY and CDR2 is SVGAGI in the germline V gene. This CDR3 has 12 residues. The CDR3 protein is CASNTGNTEAFF. For the CDR3, the DNA is TGTGCCAGCAACACGGGAAACACTGAAGCTTTCTTT.

This clone has more than one count but fewer than ten. V and J are TRBV5-8 and TRBJ2-1; weak D call: TRBD2 (5 bases). Per the germline V gene, CDR1 is SGHTS and CDR2 is YDEGEE. The CDR3 has 15 amino acids. V gave up 1 base and J gave up 3 bases, with 11 bases separating them. The chain's CDR3 is CASSLTSADYNEQFF. The CDR3 region has the DNA TGTGCCAGCAGCTTGACTAGTGCCGACTACAATGAGCAGTTCTTC.

This sequence joins TRBV3-1 (or the pseudogene TRBV3-2) and TRBJ2-7, with D possibly matching TRBD1 (6 bases). V was shortened by 2 bases and J by 0 bases, with 29 bases between the two germline ends. Germline CDR1 and CDR2: LGHDT and YNNKEL (reference sequence). CDR3 length: 21 amino acids. CDR3 bases: TGTGCCAGCAGCCAACGTCCATACAGGGTTATGGATCTAGGGGGCTCCTACGAGCAGTACTTC. Translating it yields CASSQRPYRVMDLGGSYEQYF.

The chain uses TRBV6-6 and TRBJ1-1; TRBD1 aligns across 8 bases. CDR1 MNHNY and CDR2 SVGAGI come from the germline V gene (reference sequence). Losses at the gene ends were 2 bases for V and 2 bases for J; bases not matched to a gene: 4. The CDR3 runs 15 residues. CDR3 DNA sequence: TGTGCCAGCAGTTACGGGACAGGACTTAACACTGAAGCTTTCTTT. It yields the protein CASSYGTGLNTEAFF.

There are a few counts of this clone. This chain uses TRBV11-2 with TRBJ2-3; TRBD2 might be the D (5 bases). The length of the CDR3 is 14 residues. With 2 bases removed from V and 5 bases from J, the gap between germline ends came to 11 bases. Germline-derived CDR1 and CDR2 are SGHAT and FQNNGV. The CDR3 protein is CASSLTPRGDTQYF. DNA for the CDR3: TGTGCCAGCAGCTTAACGCCACGGGGAGATACGCAGTATTTT.

The rearrangement uses TRBV19 and TRBJ1-5, with TRBD1 matching 8 bases. Germline CDR1 is LNHDA and CDR2 is SQIVND (reference sequence). Unmatched junction bases numbered 5, after V lost 6 bases and J lost 1 base. The CDR3 has 15 amino acids. CDR3 loop: CASRTTGGSNQPQHF. The CDR3 DNA sequence: TGTGCCAGTAGGACAACAGGGGGAAGCAATCAGCCCCAGCATTTT.

This chain connects TRBV27 to TRBJ2-5, with 7 bases matching TRBD1. The CDR3 contains 13 residues. The J segment lost 5 bases and the V segment lost 5 bases, leaving 5 bases of the junction unmatched. The germline V gene has CDR1 MNHEY and CDR2 SMNVEV (reference sequence). The CDR3 region is CASSLTGYETQYF. Written as DNA, the CDR3 is TGTGCCAGCAGTCTGACAGGGTATGAGACCCAGTACTTC.

This rearrangement joins TRBV18 to TRBJ2-7, with D possibly being TRBD2 (5 bases). V lost 2 bases, J lost 7 bases, and 9 bases lay in between. The CDR3 runs 12 residues. Germline loops: CDR1 KGHSH, CDR2 LQKENI. CDR3 loop: CASSPSPGEQYF. The CDR3 DNA reads TGTGCCAGCTCACCATCTCCGGGGGAGCAGTACTTC. Based on the CDR3 plus reference TRBV18 and TRBJ2-7, the full variable domain is NAGVMQNPRHLVRRRGQEARLRCSPMKGHSHVYWYRQLPEEGLKFMVYLQKENIIDESGMPKERFSAEFPKEGPSILRIQQVVRGDSAAYFCASSPSPGEQYFGPGTRLTVT.

The V gene is TRBV30, the J gene TRBJ1-3; no firm D call. This CDR3 contains 10 residues. Germline V gene lookup returns CDR1 GTSNPN and CDR2 SVGIG (reference sequence). The V end was cut by 5 bases, the J end by 4 bases, with 3 bases between. CDR3 DNA sequence: TGTGCCTGGTCGGGAAACACCATATATTTT. Protein sequence: CAWSGNTIYF.

The chain recombines TRBV11-2 with TRBJ1-1; 11 bases align to TRBD1. The CDR3 contains 15 residues. Germline V gene lookup returns CDR1 SGHAT and CDR2 FQNNGV. V lost 1 base to trimming and J lost 11 bases; unmatched junction nucleotides: 9. Here the CDR3 DNA reads TGTGCCAGCAGCTTAGTAGGACAGGGGGCGATGCGGGCTTTCTTT. Its translation is CASSLVGQGAMRAFF.

This chain joins TRBV19 and TRBJ1-5; no reliable D call. The CDR3 runs to 14 residues. Germline V gene sequence: CDR1 LNHDA, CDR2 SQIVND (reference sequence). Trimming took off 5 bases at V and 0 bases at J, with 8 bases between the two ends. The CDR3 reads CASSEANSNQPQHF. In nucleotides, the CDR3 is TGTGCCAGTAGTGAGGCGAATAGCAATCAGCCCCAGCATTTT.

The rearrangement uses TRBV6-1 and TRBJ1-1; possible D gene TRBD1, 6 bases. In germline, CDR1 is MNHNS, CDR2 SASEGT. V dropped 1 base and J dropped 6 bases, with 15 bases sitting between them. The CDR3 extends over 15 amino acids. CDR3 coding DNA: TGTGCCAGCAGTGAAGAGGGGGTGGGGGTCGCTGAAGCTTTCTTT. This encodes CASSEEGVGVAEAFF.

The CDR3 sequence: CASSQSVTTSGVNEQFF. Written as DNA, the CDR3 is TGCGCCAGCAGTCAATCCGTCACGACTAGCGGGGTAAATGAGCAGTTCTTC. The V gene is TRBV23-1, the J gene TRBJ2-1, with 11 bases fitting TRBD2. TRBV23-1 is an ORF; its function is uncertain. With V trimmed by 0 bases and J by 7 bases, 8 bases remained unmatched. This CDR3 contains 17 residues.

In DNA, the CDR3 is TGTGCCAGCAGTTCCCGCCCCGTTACGGGGGGAGGGCAGTACGAGCAGTACTTC. Protein sequence: CASSSRPVTGGGQYEQYF. The V gene is TRBV27, the J gene TRBJ2-7, with TRBD2 identical over 7 bases. From germline, CDR1 is MNHEY and CDR2 SMNVEV (reference sequence). The V gene end was trimmed by 4 bases and the J gene end by 4 bases; junction bases not matched to a gene: 19. The CDR3 length is 18 residues.

This chain joins TRBV6-1 and TRBJ1-2; D gene ambiguous. V was shortened by 1 base and J by 4 bases, with 7 bases between the two germline ends. There are 13 residues in the CDR3. Germline values: CDR1 MNHNS, CDR2 SASEGT. CDR3 in DNA: TGTGCCAGCAGTGAAGGTTGGAGCTATGGCTACACCTTC. Translation gives CASSEGWSYGYTF.

V is TRBV24-1 and J is TRBJ1-2; D remains ambiguous. Germline CDR1 is KGHDR and CDR2 is SFDVKD. This CDR3 has 12 residues. Trimming left V 4 bases short and J 7 bases short, with 9 bases between. CDR3 bases: TGTGCCACCAGTGAGTTTGGGAGTGGCTACACCTTC. Its translation is CATSEFGSGYTF.

The V and J genes are TRBV29-1 and TRBJ1-1; tentative D call: TRBD1 (5 bases). Trimming cost V 4 bases and J 0 bases, with 15 bases left between them. Germline V gene sequence: CDR1 SQVTM, CDR2 ANQGSEA. This CDR3 comprises 15 residues. The CDR3 sequence: CSVGGVLSLNTEAFF. In DNA form, the CDR3 reads TGCAGCGTTGGGGGGGTCCTAAGCTTGAACACTGAAGCTTTCTTT.

The gene calls are TRBV9 and TRBJ2-5; 9 positions agree with TRBD2. Trimming cost V 2 bases and J 2 bases; bases outside gene matches: 4. Germline assignment: CDR1 SGDLS and CDR2 YYNGEE. CDR3 length equals 15 residues. CDR3 DNA: TGTGCCAGCAGCGTTAGCGGGAGTAGACAAGAGACCCAGTACTTC. This sequence encodes CASSVSGSRQETQYF.

This chain links TRBV4-1 with TRBJ2-7, with 9 bases fitting TRBD1. Per germline, CDR1 MGHRA and CDR2 YSYEKL. This CDR3 region has 17 residues. The ends lost 1 base at V and 2 bases at J; junction bases unmatched: 9. Written as DNA, the CDR3 is TGCGCCAGCAGCCAAGTTGTTTCACAGGGGGCAACCTACGAGCAGTACTTC. Its protein is CASSQVVSQGATYEQYF.

The V call is TRBV9, the J call TRBJ1-6; tentative D call: TRBD1 (6 bases). The ends were cut back, 0 bases at V and 8 bases at J, with 12 bases in the middle. Looked up from germline, CDR1 is SGDLS and CDR2 is YYNGEE. This CDR3 is built from 15 residues. The CDR3 spells CASSVVDSGYSPLHF. For the CDR3, the DNA is TGTGCCAGCAGCGTAGTGGACAGTGGTTATTCACCCCTCCACTTT.

The genes are TRBV2 and TRBJ2-7, with 11 bases fitting TRBD2. In germline, CDR1 is SNHLY, CDR2 FYNNEI. The CDR3 loop spans 15 amino acids. With V trimmed by 5 bases and J by 0 bases, 3 bases remained unmatched. The CDR3 spells CASSIGLAGSYEQYF. The DNA of the CDR3 is TGTGCCAGCAGTATCGGACTAGCGGGCTCCTACGAGCAGTACTTC.

V usage is TRBV4-2 and J usage is TRBJ2-7; TRBD2 matches at 13 bases. V dropped 3 bases and J dropped 2; count of bases not matched to a gene: 16. Germline lookup yields CDR1 LGHNA and CDR2 YNFKEQ. The CDR3 sequence is 20 residues long. The CDR3 protein is CASSHIHVTSGRLTTYEQYF. In DNA, the CDR3 is TGTGCCAGCAGCCACATTCACGTGACTAGCGGGAGGCTAACCACCTACGAGCAGTACTTC.

V is TRBV9 and J is TRBJ2-3; weak D call: TRBD2 (6 bases). Germline V gene lookup returns CDR1 SGDLS and CDR2 YYNGEE. V lost 3 bases to trimming and J lost 3 bases, with 11 bases between them. This CDR3 is built from 14 residues. CDR3 protein: CASSGGVKTDTQYF. CDR3 nucleotides: TGTGCCAGCAGCGGCGGGGTCAAGACAGATACGCAGTATTTT.

This chain uses TRBV5-1 with TRBJ2-1; D is unclear. Germline values: CDR1 SGHRS, CDR2 YFSETQ. The CDR3 length is 14 residues. V lost 7 bases and J lost 1, with 12 bases in between. For the CDR3, the DNA is TGCGCCAGCGGGCCTGGCATGTCCTACAATGAGCAGTTCTTC. Translation gives CASGPGMSYNEQFF.

The chain carries TRBV27 and TRBJ2-2, with TRBD2 as a possible D gene (6 bases). CDR1 is MNHEY and CDR2 is SMNVEV in the germline V gene (reference sequence). The CDR3 runs 16 residues. Trimming shortened V by 5 bases and J by 7 bases, and 20 bases separated the two germline ends. DNA of the CDR3: TGTGCCAGCAGTCCGCGGGCAGGGTACGGGAGCGGGGAGCTGTTTTTT. Its protein is CASSPRAGYGSGELFF.

The chain has TRBV5-6 and TRBJ1-2, with unresolved D. Per the germline V gene, CDR1 is SGHDT and CDR2 is YYEEEE. Trimming took 0 bases from V and 8 from J, leaving 11 bases between them. There are 13 residues in the CDR3. CDR3 residues: CASSLARGTGYTF. The CDR3 bases are TGTGCCAGCAGCTTGGCTCGAGGTACGGGCTACACCTTC.

The gene calls are TRBV20-1 and TRBJ1-1; possible D gene TRBD1, 6 bases. This CDR3 contains 10 residues. Per germline, CDR1 DFQATT and CDR2 SNEGSKA (reference sequence). Between the trimmed V and J ends, which lost 3 bases and 9 bases, there was a span of 8 bases. The CDR3 reads CSARGQQAFF. CDR3 nucleotide sequence: TGCAGTGCTAGGGGACAACAAGCTTTCTTT.